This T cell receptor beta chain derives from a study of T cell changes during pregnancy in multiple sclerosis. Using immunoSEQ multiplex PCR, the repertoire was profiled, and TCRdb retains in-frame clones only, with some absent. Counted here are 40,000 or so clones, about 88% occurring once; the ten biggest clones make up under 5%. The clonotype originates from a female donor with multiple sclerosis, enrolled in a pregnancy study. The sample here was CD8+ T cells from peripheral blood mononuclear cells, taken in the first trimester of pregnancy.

CDR3 sequence: CASSLTSNQPQHF. The CDR3 DNA reads TGTGCCAGCAGCTTGACTTCAAATCAGCCCCAGCATTTT. The rearrangement links TRBV7-6 to TRBJ1-5; D not certain. The length of the CDR3 is 13 residues. From germline, CDR1 is SGHVS and CDR2 FNYEAQ. The V end lost 3 bases, the J end lost 4 bases, and 7 bases lay between the germline ends.